The rows below give T cell receptor beta chains drawn from one sample of a study of Ad26.COV2.S vaccination and SARS-CoV-2 variants. TCRdb's copy holds only in-frame clones and misses some; the assay was immunoSEQ multiplex PCR. Altogether fewer than 400,000 clones are present, 85% to 90% being singletons, with the ten largest covering approximately 5%. The starting material was peripheral blood, obtained in a trial of Ad26.COV2.S vaccine versus placebo. These receptors were collected from a person aged 18 to 65 who received the Ad26.COV2.S COVID-19 vaccine or a placebo. CDR3s include the opening cysteine and the closing phenylalanine or tryptophan. Each record gives: J gene, clone size, V gene, CDR3 protein. Where a row states a size, it is once, few, many or the class of an expanded clone; other rows omit it.

TRBJ2-1 . TRBV19 CASSSRLAGDNEQFF
TRBJ1-2 . TRBV2 CASSDRGRGYTF
TRBJ2-5 . TRBV5-4 CASSLARPGLVGTQYF
TRBJ2-1 . TRBV27 CASSFSPYNEQFF
TRBJ1-5 few TRBV7-2 CASSYRGNQPQHF
TRBJ2-6 . TRBV30 CAGSTAPSSGANVLTF
TRBJ2-3 . TRBV10-2 CASSEYLAGSTDTQYF
TRBJ2-7 . TRBV27 CASSFTSNPSYEQYF
TRBJ2-5 . TRBV5-5 CASSLLLQTLLTVGVETQYF
TRBJ1-1 . TRBV6-2/TRBV6-3 CASSYSDRFEAFF
TRBJ2-4 . TRBV10-2 CASSVRLAKNIQYF
TRBJ1-2 few TRBV6-6 CASRDVAGYTF
TRBJ1-5 . TRBV4-1 CASSQESGNQPQHF
TRBJ2-2 . TRBV6-2/TRBV6-3 CASSYSEDGRIWTGELFF
TRBJ1-1 . TRBV5-1 CASSTGSEAFF
TRBJ2-2 . TRBV24-1 CATSDSGLAGRAGELFF
TRBJ1-4 few TRBV4-2 CASSPAGTGGEKLFF
TRBJ1-2 . TRBV9 CASSAAQGLLGYTF
TRBJ2-1 . TRBV4-3 CASSQGASGRVSEQFF
TRBJ1-1 few TRBV7-2 CASSKYGGMNTEAFF
TRBJ1-5 . TRBV10-1 CASTLRADSNQPQHF
TRBJ1-2 . TRBV14 CASSQTATNYGYTF
TRBJ2-3 . TRBV19 CASSIATSGSGVTDTQYF
TRBJ2-1 . TRBV27 CAGGPPEVEQFF
TRBJ2-1 once TRBV4-1 CASSTTGAVFSEQFF
TRBJ2-7 . TRBV9 CASSVMGSGGSVEQYF
TRBJ2-2 . TRBV7-9 CASSLRDTGELFF
TRBJ1-3 once TRBV5-6 CASSLGDNRGNTIYF
TRBJ2-2 . TRBV28 CASSLPPGELFF
TRBJ1-4 . TRBV19 CASKTPGRLEKELFF
TRBJ1-6 . TRBV13 CASSWGQGANSPLHF
TRBJ1-2 . TRBV20-1 CSASGPVGSYGYTF
TRBJ1-1 . TRBV7-2 CASSLAGMNTEAFF
TRBJ1-5 . TRBV6-6 CAARGASNQPQHF
TRBJ2-1 . TRBV2 CASSEQREGYEQFF
TRBJ1-2 . TRBV5-6 CASSLGGMNYGYTF
TRBJ1-5 few TRBV6-6 CASTYGRAGYFTGNQPQHF
TRBJ1-1 once TRBV6-2/TRBV6-3 CASSPVGDTEAFF
TRBJ1-2 few TRBV15 CATSRGGTGFYNYGYTF
TRBJ2-2 . TRBV4-1 CASSLRGGAGELFF
TRBJ1-4 . TRBV3-1/TRBV3-2 CASSRRWGRTTNEKLFF
TRBJ1-5 few TRBV19 CASRTGIQPQHF